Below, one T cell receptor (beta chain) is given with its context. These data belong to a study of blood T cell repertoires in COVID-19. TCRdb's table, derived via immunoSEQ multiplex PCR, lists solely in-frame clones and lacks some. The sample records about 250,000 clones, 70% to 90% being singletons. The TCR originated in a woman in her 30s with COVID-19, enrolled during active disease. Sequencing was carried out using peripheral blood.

For the CDR3, the DNA is TGTGCCAGCAGCTTATTAGCGGGGGCCCAAGAGACCCAGTACTTC. It codes for CASSLLAGAQETQYF. This rearrangement joins TRBV7-6 to TRBJ2-5; 9 nucleotides agree with TRBD2. Trimming cost V 2 bases and J 1 base; bases outside gene matches: 2. CDR1 is SGHVS, CDR2 FNYEAQ, per germline. CDR3 length: 15 residues.